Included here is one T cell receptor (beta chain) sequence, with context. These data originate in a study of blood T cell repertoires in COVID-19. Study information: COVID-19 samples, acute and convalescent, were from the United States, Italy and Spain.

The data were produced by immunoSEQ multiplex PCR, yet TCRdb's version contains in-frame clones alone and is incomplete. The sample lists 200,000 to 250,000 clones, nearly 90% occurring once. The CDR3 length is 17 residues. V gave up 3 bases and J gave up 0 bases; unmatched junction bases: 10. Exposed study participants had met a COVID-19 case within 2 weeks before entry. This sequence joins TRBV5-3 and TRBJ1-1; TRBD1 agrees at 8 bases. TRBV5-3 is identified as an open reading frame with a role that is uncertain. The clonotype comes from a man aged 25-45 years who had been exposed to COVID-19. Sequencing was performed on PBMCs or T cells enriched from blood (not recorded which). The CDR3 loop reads CARSSGQGQEMNTEAFF. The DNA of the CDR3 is TGTGCCAGAAGCTCCGGACAGGGTCAGGAGATGAACACTGAAGCTTTCTTT.